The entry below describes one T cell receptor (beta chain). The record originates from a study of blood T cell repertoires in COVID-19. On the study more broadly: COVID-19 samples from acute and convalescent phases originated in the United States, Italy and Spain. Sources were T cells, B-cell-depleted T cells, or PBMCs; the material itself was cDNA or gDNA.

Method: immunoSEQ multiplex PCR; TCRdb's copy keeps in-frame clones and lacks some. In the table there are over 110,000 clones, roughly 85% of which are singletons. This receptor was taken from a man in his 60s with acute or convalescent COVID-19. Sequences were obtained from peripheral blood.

This CDR3 reads CASSYLSDQPQHF. The CDR3 region has the DNA TGTGCCAGCAGTTACTTGTCTGATCAGCCCCAGCATTTT. V gene TRBV12-3 or TRBV12-4 combines with J gene TRBJ1-5; D remains ambiguous. The V and J ends lost 4 bases and 5 bases respectively, with 9 bases between them. This CDR3 contains 13 residues.